The 12 T cell receptor beta chains below all came from one sample that was sequenced in a study of cytomegalovirus exposure and HLA in healthy donors. Primers included in the PCR were 60 Vbeta and 13 Jbeta primers. Only in-frame clones appear in the TCRdb table, and some are missing; sequencing was by immunoSEQ multiplex PCR. The sample has about 180,000 clones, approximately 80% seen once; the top ten hold 1.3% to 1.5%. Sequencing was performed on PBMCs. The receptors stem from a girl between 5 and 17 years old in good health and CMV-seropositive.

This clone was detected once. The V and J genes are TRBV5-1 and TRBJ2-7, with 7 positions matching TRBD2. With 0 bases clipped from V and 3 bases from J, the junction kept 6 bases outside the gene matches. From germline, CDR1 is SGHRS and CDR2 YFSETQ. The CDR3 length is 15 residues. This CDR3 is CASSLGGTTVYEQYF. The DNA for the CDR3 is TGCGCCAGCAGCTTGGGCGGGACTACCGTCTACGAGCAGTACTTC.

V and J are TRBV10-2 and TRBJ2-7; D is unclear. Trimming removed 2 bases at V and 8 bases at J, with 13 bases between. This CDR3 region has 13 residues. From germline, CDR1 is WSHSY and CDR2 SAAADI. CDR3 sequence reads: CASSEGLEDKQYF. The CDR3, as DNA: TGCGCCAGCAGTGAGGGTTTGGAAGACAAGCAGTACTTC.

This clone appeared a single time. The V and J genes are TRBV5-1 and TRBJ2-7; no definite D call. Trimming took 0 bases from V and 7 from J, leaving 11 bases between them. Germline assignment: CDR1 SGHRS and CDR2 YFSETQ. This CDR3 spans 13 amino acids. The CDR3 nucleotides are TGCGCCAGCAGCTTGGCCTCCGTTCTTGAGCAGTACTTC. Amino acids: CASSLASVLEQYF.

The chain uses TRBV28 and TRBJ2-7; tentative D call: TRBD2 (6 bases). V was clipped by 1 base and J by 0 bases, with 7 bases between them. In germline, CDR1 is MDHEN, CDR2 SYDVKM. This CDR3 is built from 14 residues. Here the CDR3 DNA reads TGTGCCAGCAGTTTATCCGGGGGCTCCTACGAGCAGTACTTC. Amino acid sequence: CASSLSGGSYEQYF.

J is TRBJ2-6 and V is TRBV5-1; TRBD1 might be the D (5 bases). The V gene's germline CDR1 is SGHRS and CDR2 YFSETQ. The CDR3 contains 18 residues. The V end was cut by 0 bases, the J end by 0 bases, with 13 bases between. CDR3 DNA sequence: TGCGCCAGCAGCTTGGGGCTTCAGGGTTACTCTGGGGCCAACGTCCTGACTTTC. It yields the protein CASSLGLQGYSGANVLTF.

The V and J genes are TRBV29-1 and TRBJ2-3, with 7 bases that match TRBD1. Per germline, CDR1 SQVTM and CDR2 ANQGSEA. The CDR3 has 14 residues. J gave up 2 bases and V 5 bases, and 7 bases lay outside the gene matches. Here the CDR3 reads CSVKTGSPTDTQYF. For the CDR3, the DNA is TGCAGCGTTAAGACAGGGAGTCCCACAGATACGCAGTATTTT.

The chain has TRBV4-1 and TRBJ2-4, with D possibly being TRBD2 (5 bases). Trimming took off 0 bases at V and 2 bases at J, with 11 bases between the two ends. CDR3 length equals 16 residues. The germline CDR1 and CDR2 sequences are MGHRA and YSYEKL. The CDR3 sequence is CASSQDGVGTKNIQYF. For the CDR3, the DNA is TGCGCCAGCAGCCAAGACGGAGTCGGGACCAAAAACATTCAGTACTTC.

V and J are TRBV10-2 and TRBJ1-1; tentatively, D is TRBD1 (6 bases). Germline CDR1 WSHSY, CDR2 SAAADI. The V end lost 2 bases, the J end lost 8 bases, and 21 bases lay between the germline ends. This CDR3 has 16 residues. In nucleotides, the CDR3 is TGCGCCAGCAGTGAGGGACAGAGGTTCGGAGTTCAAGAAGCTTTCTTT. It yields the protein CASSEGQRFGVQEAFF.

The chain employs TRBV4-2 and TRBJ2-1; unclear D gene. From germline, CDR1 is LGHNA and CDR2 YNFKEQ. V was clipped by 0 bases and J by 0 bases, with 6 bases between them. The CDR3 is made up of 15 amino acids. Here the CDR3 reads CASSQDSSSYNEQFF. The CDR3 DNA sequence: TGTGCCAGCAGCCAAGACTCCAGCTCCTACAATGAGCAGTTCTTC.

This chain uses TRBV7-2 with TRBJ1-2, with D unclear. V was shortened by 5 bases and J by 2 bases, with 15 bases between the two germline ends. The CDR3 has 15 amino acids. Germline V CDR1 and CDR2: SGHTA, FQGNSA. In nucleotides, the CDR3 is TGTGCCAGCAGCCTTAGACCCGGAGAAAACTATGGCTACACCTTC. This codes for CASSLRPGENYGYTF.

Only a few counts were recorded for this clone. The chain recombines TRBV30 with TRBJ1-1, with 7 bases fitting TRBD1. CDR3 length equals 13 residues. The trim removed 8 bases at V and 1 base at J, leaving 7 bases unmatched. From germline, CDR1 is GTSNPN and CDR2 SVGIG (reference sequence). The CDR3 is CAGVTGPNTEAFF. CDR3 nucleotide sequence: TGTGCCGGGGTGACAGGGCCGAACACTGAAGCTTTCTTT.

The chain links TRBV29-1 to TRBJ2-7; weak D call: TRBD1 (6 bases). V lost 4 bases and J 6 bases, leaving 19 bases between the germline ends. CDR1 is SQVTM and CDR2 is ANQGSEA in the germline V gene. CDR3 length: 14 residues. DNA for the CDR3: TGCAGCGTTGGTCAGAGACAGGCCACACGCGAGCAGTACTTC. Translating gives CSVGQRQATREQYF.